The clone carrying this TCR beta chain has just a few counts. Antigen specificity is unknown. The data stem from a study of blood T cells in healthy people across ages. Study-level points and caveats: Diversity of TCR beta correlated strongly with naive T cell percentage. Whereas aged donors had fewer naive CD4+ cells, long-lived donors had more of them and higher diversity. CMV infection status of these donors was not known.

The authors extracted at least 5 micrograms of total RNA per sample. For the second PCR, which ran for about 7 to 11 cycles, a sample-barcoded 5' primer and a J-beta primer mix were used. One entry per CDR3 protein, called by TCRdb with MiXCR from the 5' RACE reads. The repertoire holds around 800,000 distinct CDR3 sequences, with roughly 46% as singletons. Germline V gene data show CDR1 as LGHNA and CDR2 as YNFKEQ. V shed 2 bases and J shed 3 bases, with 26 bases lying between them. There are 19 residues in the CDR3. The TCR originated in a man older than 75 in good health. This rearrangement joins TRBV4-2 to TRBJ2-7; D is tentatively TRBD1 or TRBD2 (5 bases each). The sample was blood. CDR3 protein: CASSQKGSIRDGVLYEQYF. Here the CDR3 DNA reads TGTGCCAGCAGCCAAAAAGGGTCTATCCGGGACGGGGTTCTCTACGAGCAGTACTTC.